The 13 T cell receptor beta chains below all came from one sample that was sequenced in a study of early stage breast cancer tumors. Only in-frame clones appear in the TCRdb table, and some are missing; sequencing was by immunoSEQ multiplex PCR. The sample contains 40,000 to 60,000 clones, around 80% of which appear only once. Material for sequencing was blood. Every receptor here comes from a person in their 40s with breast cancer.

The rearrangement joins TRBV29-1 to TRBJ1-5; no reliable D call. The CDR3 has 18 amino acids. CDR1 and CDR2 from the germline V gene are SQVTM and ANQGSEA. Trimming stripped 0 bases from V and 0 bases from J, with 18 bases between. The CDR3 here is CSVEEEHGSWGSNQPQHF. The DNA of the CDR3 is TGCAGCGTTGAAGAAGAACATGGATCCTGGGGTAGCAATCAGCCCCAGCATTTT.

The chain carries TRBV15 and TRBJ2-3, with 10 bases aligning to TRBD2. The germline V gene has CDR1 LNHNV and CDR2 YYDKDF (reference sequence). V was pared by 1 base and J by 8 bases, with 6 bases of the junction left unmatched. The CDR3 sequence is 15 residues long. Written as DNA, the CDR3 is TGTGCCACCAGCAGAGTTGTCACTAGCGGGACTACGCAGTATTTT. Translated: CATSRVVTSGTTQYF.

This chain connects TRBV30 to TRBJ2-7; a weak D match, TRBD1 (5 bases). V lost 2 bases, J lost 7 bases, and 15 bases lay in between. Germline CDR1 GTSNPN, CDR2 SVGIG (reference sequence). The length of the CDR3 is 13 residues. This CDR3 is CAWSLGRAREQYF. CDR3 coding DNA: TGTGCCTGGAGTCTCGGCAGGGCGAGAGAGCAGTACTTC.

CDR3 in amino acids: CASSDKREHRYEQYF. Here the CDR3 DNA reads TGTGCCAGCAGTGATAAGCGGGAGCACCGGTACGAGCAGTACTTC. The chain uses TRBV6-1 and TRBJ2-7, with TRBD2 identical over 8 bases. In germline, CDR1 is MNHNS, CDR2 SASEGT. Losses at the gene ends were 3 bases for V and 4 bases for J; bases not matched to a gene: 8. The CDR3 contains 15 residues.

The chain recombines TRBV6-5 with TRBJ2-5; 10 bases map to TRBD2. The CDR3 has 14 residues. Germline V gene lookup returns CDR1 MNHEY and CDR2 SVGAGI. The junction had 5 bases not matched to a gene; V was cut back by 6 bases and J by 4 bases. For the CDR3, the DNA is TGTGCCAGCAGCCCCAGCGGGAGGGGAGAGACCCAGTACTTC. Translated, it gives CASSPSGRGETQYF.

The chain joins TRBV5-6 to TRBJ2-5; 9 bases map to TRBD1. V lost 3 bases to trimming and J lost 5 bases; unmatched junction nucleotides: 8. This CDR3 spans 15 amino acids. Germline V gives CDR1 SGHDT, CDR2 YYEEEE. The CDR3 here is CASSWGLGQGETQYF. The DNA of the CDR3 is TGTGCCAGCAGCTGGGGGCTCGGACAGGGGGAGACCCAGTACTTC.

The gene calls are TRBV7-9 and TRBJ2-7; TRBD1 matches at 7 bases. Trimming cost V 4 bases and J 4 bases; bases outside gene matches: 13. CDR1 is SEHNR and CDR2 is FQNEAQ in the germline V gene (reference sequence). The CDR3 is made up of 16 amino acids. In DNA form, the CDR3 reads TGTGCCAGCAGCTCCGGACAACAGGGGAACCCTTACGAGCAGTACTTC. Protein: CASSSGQQGNPYEQYF.

The rearrangement links TRBV15 to TRBJ2-7; 7 nucleotides line up with TRBD1. The germline V gene encodes CDR1 LNHNV and CDR2 YYDKDF (reference sequence). Trimming at V came to 3 bases and at J to 5 bases, leaving 4 bases not matched to a gene. The CDR3 consists of 13 residues. For the CDR3, the DNA is TGTGCCACCAGCAGCCTGGACAGGAACGAGCAGTACTTC. It specifies CATSSLDRNEQYF. The variable domain in full, completed from reference TRBV15 and TRBJ2-7, reads DAMVIQNPRYQVTQFGKPVTLSCSQTLNHNVMYWYQQKSSQAPKLLFHYYDKDFNNEADTPDNFQSRRPNTSFCFLDIRSPGLGDTAMYLCATSSLDRNEQYFGPGTRLTVT.

V gene TRBV7-9 combines with J gene TRBJ2-7; D possibly corresponds to TRBD2 (5 bases). There are 14 residues in the CDR3. Trimming took 5 bases from V and 0 from J, leaving 11 bases between them. Germline V gene data show CDR1 as SEHNR and CDR2 as FQNEAQ (reference sequence). The CDR3 protein is CASSPSAGSYEQYF. The DNA of the CDR3 is TGTGCCAGCAGCCCCTCCGCGGGCTCCTACGAGCAGTACTTC.

This chain joins TRBV6-5 and TRBJ2-7; D not certain. CDR3 length: 11 amino acids. V shed 2 bases and J shed 7 bases, with 6 bases lying between them. Germline assignment: CDR1 MNHEY and CDR2 SVGAGI. CDR3 coding DNA: TGTGCCAGCAGTTACCACGGGGAGCAGTACTTC. This sequence encodes CASSYHGEQYF.

The chain employs TRBV7-2 and TRBJ2-1; D gene unclear. The V end was cut by 0 bases, the J end by 5 bases, with 2 bases between. From germline, CDR1 is SGHTA and CDR2 FQGNSA. This CDR3 has 12 residues. The CDR3 nucleotides are TGTGCCAGCAGCTTAGCTCACAATGAGCAGTTCTTC. As protein: CASSLAHNEQFF.

This clone was found once. The chain uses TRBV29-1 and TRBJ2-6; D might be TRBD1 (5 bases). The germline V and J ends were trimmed by 5 bases and 1 base, with 12 bases remaining between them. The CDR3 is made up of 15 amino acids. Germline V gene lookup returns CDR1 SQVTM and CDR2 ANQGSEA. CDR3 in amino acids: CSVTDTRSGANVLTF. The CDR3 DNA is TGCAGCGTTACGGACACAAGGTCTGGGGCCAACGTCCTGACTTTC. Using reference TRBV29-1 and TRBJ2-6 for the parts outside the CDR3, the full variable domain is SAVISQKPSRDICQRGTSLTIQCQVDSQVTMMFWYRQQPGQSLTLIATANQGSEATYESGFVIDKFPISRPNLTFSTLTVSNMSPEDSSIYLCSVTDTRSGANVLTFGAGSRLTVL.

This clone rates as medium-sized. This sequence joins TRBV11-3 and TRBJ2-6; 7 bases are a match to TRBD1. The CDR3 sequence is 19 residues long. V was clipped by 6 bases and J by 0 bases; unmatched bases: 14. CDR1 SGHNT and CDR2 YENEEA come from the germline V gene. This CDR3 is CASSKFPGTDSSGANVLTF. CDR3 coding DNA: TGTGCCAGCAGTAAATTCCCCGGGACAGACAGCTCTGGGGCCAACGTCCTGACTTTC. The whole variable domain, filled in from reference TRBV11-3 and TRBJ2-6, reads EAGVVQSPRYKIIEKKQPVAFWCNPISGHNTLYWYLQNLGQGPELLIRYENEEAVDDSQLPKDRFSAERLKGVDSTLKIQPAELGDSAVYLCASSKFPGTDSSGANVLTFGAGSRLTVL.